One T cell receptor beta chain is described in this entry. No antigen is known for it. The data are from a study of shared clonotypes between healthy human individuals. Study-wide background: Every donor yielded three CD4 naive, three CD4 memory, two CD8 naive and one CD8 memory plate. Broader study findings: Estimated richness was generally greater in naive than memory subsets. Against clonotypes common to all four donors, non-shared ones had lower generation probabilities.

CD45RO negativity and positive selection for CCR7 defined naive CD8 cells, a population that excluded terminally differentiated effector memory CD45RA+ cells. The germline V gene has CDR1 MNHEY and CDR2 SMNVEV (reference sequence). The CDR3 has 15 amino acids. After removal of 0 bases from V and 5 bases from J, the junction contained 3 bases not matched to a gene. Generated by immunoSEQ multiplex PCR, the TCRdb table keeps only in-frame clones and is missing some. This table holds 450,000 to 700,000 clones, over 95% found once. The clonotype originates from a woman aged 30 to 39 in good health. The chain recombines TRBV27 with TRBJ2-2; the match to TRBD1 covers 7 bases. Sequencing input: naive CD8+ T cells sorted from blood. DNA of the CDR3: TGTGCCAGCAGTTTATCTACAGGGGAGACCGGGGAGCTGTTTTTT. Translation gives CASSLSTGETGELFF.